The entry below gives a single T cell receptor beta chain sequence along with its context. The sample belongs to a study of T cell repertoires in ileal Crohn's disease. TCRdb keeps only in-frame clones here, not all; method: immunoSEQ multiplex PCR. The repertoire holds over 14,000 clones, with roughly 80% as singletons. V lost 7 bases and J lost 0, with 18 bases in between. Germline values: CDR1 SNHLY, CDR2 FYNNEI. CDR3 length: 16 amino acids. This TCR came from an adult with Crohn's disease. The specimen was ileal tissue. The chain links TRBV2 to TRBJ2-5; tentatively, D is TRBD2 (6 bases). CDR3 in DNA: TGTGCCAGCATCGGGACTTACCGACTGTACCAAGAGACCCAGTACTTC. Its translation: CASIGTYRLYQETQYF. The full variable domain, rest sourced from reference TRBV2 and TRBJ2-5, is EPEVTQTPSHQVTQMGQEVILRCVPISNHLYFYWYRQILGQKVEFLVSFYNNEISEKSEIFDDQFSVERPDGSNFTLKIRSTKLEDSAMYFCASIGTYRLYQETQYFGPGTRLLVL.